The 5 T cell receptor beta chains listed next were all sequenced from one sample in a study of cytomegalovirus exposure and HLA in healthy donors. PCR used 60 Vbeta primers and 13 Jbeta primers. Only in-frame clones appear in the TCRdb table, and some are missing; sequencing was by immunoSEQ multiplex PCR. This sample has 220,000 or so clones, with around four fifths found just once. The sequenced material came from PBMCs. Receptor source: a male donor in good health and CMV-seronegative.

V usage is TRBV9 and J usage is TRBJ2-7; 9 positions agree with TRBD1. CDR1 is SGDLS, CDR2 YYNGEE, per germline. Trimming at V came to 2 bases and at J to 3 bases, leaving 3 bases not matched to a gene. CDR3 length: 14 amino acids. CDR3 protein: CASSVGTGLYEQYF. DNA for the CDR3: TGTGCCAGCAGCGTCGGGACAGGGCTCTACGAGCAGTACTTC.

V gene TRBV11-2 combines with J gene TRBJ2-1; TRBD2 matches at 8 bases. The CDR3 has 15 residues. The germline gives CDR1 SGHAT, CDR2 FQNNGV. V gave up 0 bases and J gave up 6 bases; unmatched junction bases: 4. In nucleotides, the CDR3 is TGTGCCAGCAGCTTAGAGGGAGCGGGAGTCAATGAGCAGTTCTTC. This codes for CASSLEGAGVNEQFF.

The rearrangement joins TRBV2 to TRBJ2-7, with 8 bases matching TRBD1. Germline loops: CDR1 SNHLY, CDR2 FYNNEI. Trimming took 6 bases from V and 3 from J; bases not matched to a gene: 7. The length of the CDR3 is 14 residues. CDR3: CASSSGGQGYEQYF. The CDR3 DNA reads as TGTGCCAGCAGCTCAGGGGGCCAGGGCTACGAGCAGTACTTC.

The chain joins TRBV9 to TRBJ2-7; D is possibly TRBD2 (5 bases). The CDR3 runs 14 residues. The V gene lost 3 bases and the J gene lost 0 bases, with 10 bases spanning the gap. Germline V lookup: CDR1 SGDLS, CDR2 YYNGEE. The CDR3 coding sequence is TGTGCCAGCAGCGGGACTCTCAGCTCCTACGAGCAGTACTTC. This gives the protein CASSGTLSSYEQYF.

V and J are TRBV30 and TRBJ2-5, with 7 bases identical to TRBD2. Losses at the gene ends were 3 bases for V and 4 bases for J; bases not matched to a gene: 20. The germline V gene encodes CDR1 GTSNPN and CDR2 SVGIG (reference sequence). This CDR3 comprises 18 residues. This chain's CDR3 is CAWSTPRGRAGETETQYF. Written as DNA, the CDR3 is TGTGCCTGGAGCACCCCCCGGGGTAGGGCGGGAGAGACAGAGACCCAGTACTTC.